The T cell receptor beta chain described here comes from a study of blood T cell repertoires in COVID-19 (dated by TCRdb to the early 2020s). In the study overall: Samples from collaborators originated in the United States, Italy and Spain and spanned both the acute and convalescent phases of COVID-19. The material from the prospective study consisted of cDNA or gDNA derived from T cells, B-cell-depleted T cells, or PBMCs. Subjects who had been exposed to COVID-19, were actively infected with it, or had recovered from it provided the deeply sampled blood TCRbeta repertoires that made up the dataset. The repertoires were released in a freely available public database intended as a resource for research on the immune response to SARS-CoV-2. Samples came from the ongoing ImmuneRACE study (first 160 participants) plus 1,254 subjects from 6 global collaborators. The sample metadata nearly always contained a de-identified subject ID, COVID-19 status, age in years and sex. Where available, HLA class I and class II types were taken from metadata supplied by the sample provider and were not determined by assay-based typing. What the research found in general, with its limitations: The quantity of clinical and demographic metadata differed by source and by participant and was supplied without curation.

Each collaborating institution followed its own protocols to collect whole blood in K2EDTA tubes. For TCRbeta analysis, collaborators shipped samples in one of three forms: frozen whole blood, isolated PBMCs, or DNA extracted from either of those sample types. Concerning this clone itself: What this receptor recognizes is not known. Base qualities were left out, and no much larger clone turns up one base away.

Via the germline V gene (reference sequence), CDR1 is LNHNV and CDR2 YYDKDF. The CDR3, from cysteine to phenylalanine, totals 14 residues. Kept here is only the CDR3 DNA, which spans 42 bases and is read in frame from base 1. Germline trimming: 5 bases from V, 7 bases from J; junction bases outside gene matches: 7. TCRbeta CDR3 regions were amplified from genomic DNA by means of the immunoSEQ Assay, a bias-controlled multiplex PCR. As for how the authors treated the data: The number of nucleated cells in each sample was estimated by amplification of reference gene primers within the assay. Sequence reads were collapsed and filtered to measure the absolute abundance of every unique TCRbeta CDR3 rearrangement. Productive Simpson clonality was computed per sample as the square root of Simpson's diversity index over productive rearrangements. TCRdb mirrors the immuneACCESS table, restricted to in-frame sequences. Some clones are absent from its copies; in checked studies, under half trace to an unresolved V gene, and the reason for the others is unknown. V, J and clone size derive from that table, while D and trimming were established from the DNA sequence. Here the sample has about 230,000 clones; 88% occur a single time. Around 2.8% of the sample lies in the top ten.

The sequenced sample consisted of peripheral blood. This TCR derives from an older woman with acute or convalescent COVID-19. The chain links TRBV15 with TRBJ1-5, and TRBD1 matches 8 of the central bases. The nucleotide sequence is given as TGTGCCACCAGCGCCAACAGGGGGAACCAGCCCCAGCATTTT. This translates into CATSANRGNQPQHF. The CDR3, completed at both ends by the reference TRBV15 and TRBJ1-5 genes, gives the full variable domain DAMVIQNPRYQVTQFGKPVTLSCSQTLNHNVMYWYQQKSSQAPKLLFHYYDKDFNNEADTPDNFQSRRPNTSFCFLDIRSPGLGDTAMYLCATSANRGNQPQHFGDGTRLSIL.